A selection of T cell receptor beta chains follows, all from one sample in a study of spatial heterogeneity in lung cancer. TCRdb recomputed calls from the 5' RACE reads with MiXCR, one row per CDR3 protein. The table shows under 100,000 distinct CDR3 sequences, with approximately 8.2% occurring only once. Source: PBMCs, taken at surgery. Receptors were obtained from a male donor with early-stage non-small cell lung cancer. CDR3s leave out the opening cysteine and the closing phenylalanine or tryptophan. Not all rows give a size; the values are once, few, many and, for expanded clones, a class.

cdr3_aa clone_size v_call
ASSLPSGRKNTGELF - TRBV28
ASSMGQLQETQY few TRBV5-1
SVTTGVNQPQH many TRBV29-1
ASSLGQVNTEAF - TRBV3-1
SASKGNYGYT many TRBV20-1
ASTWEGRNTEAF many TRBV5-1
SVAGTSGGAYEQY few TRBV29-1
ASSIWGNTGELF - TRBV19
ASSYSPIHEQY few TRBV6-5
ASSQVGQSSATDTQY - TRBV4-2
ASSLAGPDGELF - TRBV5-1
ASSPGTGETQY few TRBV27
ASSLISRAGISTDTQY - TRBV11-2
ATSGSPPSGTRTDTQY many TRBV15
ASSYGQGRAKNIQY few TRBV6-5
ASSGTGTSGSNEQF few TRBV2
ASSTATGKGPQH - TRBV5-6
AISASGTGSSTDTQY many TRBV10-3
ASSLVGPTDTQY many TRBV5-1
SARDWYSQETQY - TRBV20-1